Presented here are 32 T cell receptor beta chains from one specimen sequenced in a study of blood T cell repertoires in COVID-19. Method: immunoSEQ multiplex PCR; TCRdb's copy keeps in-frame clones and lacks some. The data hold approximately 200,000 clones, with about 86% observed a single time. Material: peripheral blood. Receptors were obtained from a man in his fifties or sixties who had recovered from COVID-19.

This clone was counted between two and nine times. The gene calls are TRBV2 and TRBJ2-1; 7 bases fit TRBD2. V shed 4 bases and J 5 bases; nucleotides not matched to a gene: 2. The germline V gene encodes CDR1 SNHLY and CDR2 FYNNEI. The CDR3 runs to 13 residues. The CDR3 protein is CASSVLAHNEQFF. The CDR3, as DNA: TGTGCCAGCAGTGTACTAGCGCACAATGAGCAGTTCTTC.

This clone was detected only a few times. V usage is TRBV10-2 and J usage is TRBJ2-3; 11 nucleotides match TRBD1. The CDR3 consists of 15 residues. V lost 8 bases to trimming and J lost 3 bases; unmatched junction nucleotides: 7. CDR1 is WSHSY and CDR2 is SAAADI in the germline V gene. For the CDR3, the DNA is TGCGCCAGCCTGACCGGGACAGGGGGGACAGATACGCAGTATTTT. As protein: CASLTGTGGTDTQYF.

This clone was recorded only once. The chain combines TRBV19 with TRBJ1-1; D is uncertain. Trimming took off 5 bases at V and 4 bases at J, with 11 bases between the two ends. Germline CDR1 is LNHDA and CDR2 is SQIVND (reference sequence). The CDR3 consists of 13 residues. The CDR3 here is CASSDQGVTEAFF. The CDR3 nucleotides read TGTGCCAGTAGTGACCAAGGAGTCACTGAAGCTTTCTTT.

The chain has TRBV7-9 and TRBJ2-7, with 9 bases aligning to TRBD2. Germline loops: CDR1 SEHNR, CDR2 FQNEAQ (reference sequence). CDR3 length: 16 residues. The ends lost 0 bases at V and 2 bases at J; junction bases unmatched: 5. DNA of the CDR3: TGTGCCAGCAGCTTAGCGGGGTCTAGCGGGACCTACGAGCAGTACTTC. It specifies CASSLAGSSGTYEQYF. The whole variable domain, filled in from reference TRBV7-9 and TRBJ2-7, reads DTGVSQNPRHKITKRGQNVTFRCDPISEHNRLYWYRQTLGQGPEFLTYFQNEAQLEKSRLLSDRFSAERPKGSFSTLEIQRTEQGDSAMYLCASSLAGSSGTYEQYFGPGTRLTVT.

The gene calls are TRBV6-6 and TRBJ1-6; no definite D call. V was cut by 8 bases and J by 7 bases, with 18 bases left in between. Germline lookup yields CDR1 MNHNY and CDR2 SVGAGI (reference sequence). This CDR3 contains 15 residues. The CDR3 sequence is CASWALNSPNSPLHF. DNA of the CDR3: TGTGCCAGCTGGGCCCTTAATTCCCCAAATTCACCCCTCCACTTT.

This clone was counted between two and nine times. V is TRBV6-5 and J is TRBJ2-2; TRBD1 matches at 7 bases. Germline CDR1 MNHEY, CDR2 SVGAGI. The CDR3 loop spans 14 amino acids. The V gene end was trimmed by 8 bases and the J gene end by 5 bases; junction bases not matched to a gene: 8. The CDR3 sequence: CASRGQVSTGELFF. For the CDR3, the DNA is TGTGCCAGCCGAGGACAGGTCTCTACCGGGGAGCTGTTTTTT.

The chain has TRBV30 and TRBJ2-1; D assignment may be TRBD1 or TRBD2 (5 bases each). CDR1 is GTSNPN and CDR2 is SVGIG in the germline V gene (reference sequence). The CDR3 sequence is 15 residues long. V was pared by 5 bases and J by 1 base, with 15 bases between. As DNA, the CDR3 is TGTGCCTGGGGGACGGGTAAGGTGTCCTACAATGAGCAGTTCTTC. Its translation is CAWGTGKVSYNEQFF. Full variable domain (remainder filled in from reference TRBV30 and TRBJ2-1): SQTIHQWPATLVQPVGSPLSLECTVEGTSNPNLYWYRQAAGRGLQLLFYSVGIGQISSEVPQNLSASRPQDRQFILSSKKLLLSDSGFYLCAWGTGKVSYNEQFFGPGTRLTVL.

The J gene is TRBJ2-2, the V gene TRBV5-4; TRBD1 agrees at 7 bases. The CDR3 covers 15 residues. The V gene's germline CDR1 is SGHNT and CDR2 YYREEE (reference sequence). J was trimmed by 7 bases and V by 3 bases; bases with no gene match: 9. The CDR3 protein is CASSSRQGTGGELFF. As DNA, the CDR3 is TGTGCCAGCAGCTCAAGACAGGGAACGGGCGGGGAGCTGTTTTTT.

The CDR3 is CAISGGQGEAFF. The CDR3 DNA is TGTGCCATCAGTGGGGGACAGGGTGAAGCTTTCTTT. The chain uses TRBV10-3 and TRBJ1-1, with 9 bases aligning to TRBD1. Germline CDR1 is ENHRY and CDR2 is SYGVKD. J was trimmed by 7 bases and V by 4 bases; bases with no gene match: 1. The CDR3 spans 12 residues.

This chain joins TRBV2 and TRBJ1-5; perhaps TRBD1 as D (6 bases). CDR3 length equals 14 residues. Per germline, CDR1 SNHLY and CDR2 FYNNEI. Trimming pared 3 bases from V and 4 bases from J, leaving 10 bases between. CDR3 nucleotide sequence: TGTGCCAGCAGTGATGGGCAGGGGAATCAGCCCCAGCATTTT. Protein: CASSDGQGNQPQHF. Together with reference TRBV2 and TRBJ1-5, the CDR3 gives the full variable domain: EPEVTQTPSHQVTQMGQEVILRCVPISNHLYFYWYRQILGQKVEFLVSFYNNEISEKSEIFDDQFSVERPDGSNFTLKIRSTKLEDSAMYFCASSDGQGNQPQHFGDGTRLSIL.

This clone showed up just a few times. V usage is TRBV3-1 (or the pseudogene TRBV3-2) and J usage is TRBJ1-3; D is perhaps TRBD1 (6 bases). Germline CDR1 and CDR2: LGHDT and YNNKEL (reference sequence). The CDR3 loop spans 13 amino acids. The germline V and J ends were trimmed by 3 bases and 8 bases, with 11 bases remaining between them. The CDR3: CASSQTGRDTIYF. The DNA for the CDR3 is TGTGCCAGCAGCCAGACAGGTCGGGACACCATATATTTT.

This rearrangement joins TRBV5-5 to TRBJ1-5; D uncertain. Germline-derived CDR1 and CDR2 are SGHKS and YYEKEE (reference sequence). Trimming removed 1 base from V and 7 bases from J, with 21 bases in between. This CDR3 has 17 amino acids. This CDR3 reads CASSLSTSLGIGQPQHF. For the CDR3, the DNA is TGTGCCAGCAGCTTGTCGACTTCACTAGGGATTGGGCAGCCCCAGCATTTT.

The chain combines TRBV9 with TRBJ1-6; possibly TRBD1 for D (5 bases). This CDR3 spans 16 amino acids. Germline lookup yields CDR1 SGDLS and CDR2 YYNGEE. V lost 0 bases to trimming and J lost 7 bases, with 14 bases between them. The DNA of the CDR3 is TGTGCCAGCAGCGTAGTAGGCAGGGCGGCGAATTCACCCCTCCACTTT. Translating gives CASSVVGRAANSPLHF.

The V gene is TRBV6-6, the J gene TRBJ2-5; 10 bases line up with TRBD2. Losses at the gene ends were 5 bases for V and 0 bases for J; bases not matched to a gene: 12. The V gene's germline CDR1 is MNHNY and CDR2 SVGAGI (reference sequence). The CDR3 spans 18 residues. CDR3 DNA: TGTGCCAGCAGTCGATATACACTAGCGGGGAGCTACCAAGAGACCCAGTACTTC. The encoded protein is CASSRYTLAGSYQETQYF.

The V call is TRBV7-7, the J call TRBJ2-2, with 10 bases identical to TRBD1. This CDR3 has 15 amino acids. In germline, CDR1 is SSHAT, CDR2 FNYEAQ (reference sequence). The V and J ends lost 8 bases and 6 bases, in that order; junction bases with no gene match: 9. The CDR3 spells CASGGADRGSGELFF. The CDR3 bases are TGTGCCAGCGGGGGCGCGGACAGGGGGTCCGGGGAGCTGTTTTTT.

The CDR3 DNA reads TGCGCCAGCAGCCAAGAAGGGGGGACAGGGTCTATCTACGAGCAGTACTTC. It is translated as CASSQEGGTGSIYEQYF. J is TRBJ2-7 and V is TRBV4-1; 9 bases are shared with TRBD1. The CDR3 has 17 residues. V lost 0 bases, J lost 3 bases, and 9 bases stayed unmatched. Germline CDR1 MGHRA, CDR2 YSYEKL.

The rearrangement uses TRBV6-5 and TRBJ1-1; a possible D gene is TRBD1 (6 bases). The germline V gene encodes CDR1 MNHEY and CDR2 SVGAGI. The CDR3 consists of 14 residues. The V gene lost 4 bases and the J gene lost 0 bases, with 9 bases spanning the gap. DNA for the CDR3: TGTGCCAGCAGTTTTGGACAGTTGAACACTGAAGCTTTCTTT. Encoded protein: CASSFGQLNTEAFF.

This clone showed up just a few times. V is TRBV27 and J is TRBJ2-7, with TRBD2 as a possible D gene (6 bases). The germline V gene encodes CDR1 MNHEY and CDR2 SMNVEV (reference sequence). V shed 3 bases and J shed 6 bases, with 18 bases lying between them. The length of the CDR3 is 15 residues. CDR3 region: CASSFAGPPQVEQYF. For the CDR3, the DNA is TGTGCCAGCAGTTTTGCGGGACCTCCCCAGGTCGAGCAGTACTTC.

The gene calls are TRBV7-2 and TRBJ2-2; 8 bases fit TRBD1. CDR3 length: 14 amino acids. V lost 5 bases to trimming and J lost 5 bases; unmatched junction nucleotides: 4. CDR1 is SGHTA and CDR2 is FQGNSA in the germline V gene. The CDR3 DNA is TGTGCCAGCAGCCCAAACAGGGGGACCGGGGAGCTGTTTTTT. Its protein is CASSPNRGTGELFF.

The chain recombines TRBV7-2 with TRBJ1-5; 7 bases line up with TRBD1. The J segment lost 6 bases and the V segment lost 5 bases, leaving 7 bases of the junction unmatched. Germline values: CDR1 SGHTA, CDR2 FQGNSA. There are 14 residues in the CDR3. The CDR3 here is CASSKDRDVQPQHF. The CDR3 bases are TGTGCCAGCAGCAAAGACAGGGATGTTCAGCCCCAGCATTTT.

The V call is TRBV5-1, the J call TRBJ2-7; 11 bases fit TRBD1. Looked up from germline, CDR1 is SGHRS and CDR2 is YFSETQ. Trimming removed 4 bases from V and 4 bases from J; junction bases left unmatched: 4. This CDR3 spans 14 amino acids. DNA of the CDR3: TGCGCCAGCAGCGCTGGGACAGGGGGTTACGAGCAGTACTTC. Its translation is CASSAGTGGYEQYF.

This clone was recorded only once. The V and J genes are TRBV6-6 and TRBJ2-3, with 9 bases aligning to TRBD2. After removal of 5 bases from V and 0 bases from J, the junction contained 9 bases not matched to a gene. This CDR3 is 17 amino acids long. CDR1 is MNHNY and CDR2 is SVGAGI in the germline V gene (reference sequence). The DNA of the CDR3 is TGTGCCAGCAGTCAGCGGGGGGTCCAAACTAGCACAGATACGCAGTATTTT. Residues: CASSQRGVQTSTDTQYF.

The chain combines TRBV5-1 with TRBJ1-6, with 8 positions matching TRBD1. The germline V gene has CDR1 SGHRS and CDR2 YFSETQ. The CDR3 loop spans 15 amino acids. J gave up 7 bases and V 3 bases, and 6 bases lay outside the gene matches. The CDR3 protein is CASSWRGQANSPLHF. In nucleotides, the CDR3 is TGCGCCAGCAGCTGGCGGGGACAGGCAAATTCACCCCTCCACTTT.

This clone was seen only a few times. In DNA form, the CDR3 reads TGTGCCAGCAGCCCTAGTCGGCCCACTGAAGCTTTCTTT. Its translation is CASSPSRPTEAFF. The genes are TRBV28 and TRBJ1-1; D not resolved. Trimming left V 6 bases short and J 4 bases short, with 12 bases between. The CDR3 sequence is 13 residues long. In germline, CDR1 is MDHEN, CDR2 SYDVKM.

This clone came up a few times. The CDR3 coding sequence is TGTGCCAGCAGTTTAGTTGGCGCGGGGTACGGCACTGAAGCTTTCTTT. This gives the protein CASSLVGAGYGTEAFF. The chain recombines TRBV27 with TRBJ1-1, with no clear D. The germline V and J ends were trimmed by 2 bases and 4 bases, with 17 bases remaining between them. This CDR3 has 16 amino acids. CDR1 and CDR2 from the germline V gene are MNHEY and SMNVEV (reference sequence).

There are a few counts of this clone. The chain is built from TRBV4-1 and TRBJ1-1, with D maybe TRBD1 (5 bases). CDR3 length equals 18 residues. V dropped 2 bases and J dropped 1 base, with 20 bases sitting between them. Germline V gene sequence: CDR1 MGHRA, CDR2 YSYEKL. CDR3 sequence (DNA): TGCGCCAGCAGCCAACCGCCCGGACATATCTCTTCGAACACTGAAGCTTTCTTT. It yields the protein CASSQPPGHISSNTEAFF.

The V call is TRBV7-3, the J call TRBJ2-3, with 10 bases fitting TRBD1. Germline V CDR1 and CDR2: SGHTA, FQGTGA. The CDR3 runs to 16 residues. Unmatched junction bases numbered 11, after V lost 5 bases and J lost 6 bases. The DNA for the CDR3 is TGTGCCAGCAGCCCGACGTTGGGACAGGGGAGGGATACGCAGTATTTT. It specifies CASSPTLGQGRDTQYF.

The genes are TRBV19 and TRBJ1-4, with D unclear. This CDR3 has 13 residues. V was pared by 10 bases and J by 5 bases, with 14 bases between. Germline V gene sequence: CDR1 LNHDA, CDR2 SQIVND (reference sequence). The chain's CDR3 is CATSRAPNEKLFF. CDR3 nucleotides: TGTGCCACCTCAAGAGCCCCAAATGAAAAACTGTTTTTT.

This clone appeared once. The chain recombines TRBV19 with TRBJ2-2; D uncertain. The germline CDR1 and CDR2 sequences are LNHDA and SQIVND (reference sequence). V shed 7 bases and J shed 6 bases, with 12 bases lying between them. CDR3 length equals 13 residues. CDR3 amino acids: CASTTIMSGELFF. The CDR3 DNA follows: TGTGCCAGTACTACTATTATGTCCGGGGAGCTGTTTTTT.

The chain carries TRBV9 and TRBJ2-7, with no clear D. CDR3 length: 15 residues. Trimming removed 0 bases at V and 3 bases at J, with 13 bases between. Germline CDR1 SGDLS, CDR2 YYNGEE. The CDR3 DNA reads TGTGCCAGCAGCGTAGCCTATGATGTGAGCTACGAGCAGTACTTC. Protein sequence: CASSVAYDVSYEQYF.

Regarding this clone: The same CDR3 can be traced to other DNA sequences in this sample. The rearrangement links TRBV9 to TRBJ2-2; D might be TRBD2 (6 bases). The CDR3 consists of 16 residues. The V and J ends lost 0 bases and 2 bases respectively, with 11 bases between them. The germline CDR1 and CDR2 sequences are SGDLS and YYNGEE. The CDR3 sequence: CASSVEAGLNTGELFF. The CDR3 DNA sequence: TGTGCCAGCAGCGTAGAGGCGGGGCTTAACACCGGGGAGCTGTTTTTT.

This clone has a single count. The rearrangement links TRBV19 to TRBJ2-5, with TRBD2 identical over 9 bases. Per germline, CDR1 LNHDA and CDR2 SQIVND (reference sequence). Trimming at V came to 8 bases and at J to 4 bases, leaving 5 bases not matched to a gene. The CDR3 has 13 residues. Written as DNA, the CDR3 is TGTGCCAGTGGGGGACTAGCTAGAGAGACCCAGTACTTC. Its translation is CASGGLARETQYF.